These 9 T cell receptor beta chains were all obtained from the same sample, sequenced in a study of beta chain features in type 1 diabetes. Investigators reverse transcribed all isolated RNA, so they sequenced expressed TCRB transcripts. Sequenced by immunoSEQ multiplex PCR; TCRdb stores in-frame clones only, minus some. The sample records about 470,000 clones, roughly 31% being singletons. Sequenced sample: naive CD4+ T cells from blood. These receptors were obtained from a man between 18 and 35 years old in good health.

The chain combines TRBV14 with TRBJ2-5; a weak D match, TRBD1 (5 bases). Germline V lookup: CDR1 SGHDN, CDR2 FVKESK. V lost 1 base to trimming and J lost 0 bases, with 12 bases between them. The CDR3 has 16 residues. CDR3 region: CASSQARTSYQETQYF. DNA for the CDR3: TGTGCCAGCAGCCAAGCCAGGACATCCTACCAAGAGACCCAGTACTTC.

This clone was found a few times. V is TRBV29-1 and J is TRBJ1-2, with no clear D. CDR1 and CDR2 (germline): SQVTM, ANQGSEA. The CDR3 is 11 amino acids. Trimming shortened V by 7 bases and J by 2 bases, and 8 bases separated the two germline ends. CDR3 DNA: TGCAGCGCTGTGGGCAACTATGGCTACACCTTC. Translating gives CSAVGNYGYTF.

The chain links TRBV30 to TRBJ2-4; D possibly corresponds to TRBD1 (5 bases). Trimming removed 0 bases at V and 6 bases at J, with 9 bases between. There are 13 residues in the CDR3. Per the germline V gene, CDR1 is GTSNPN and CDR2 is SVGIG (reference sequence). As DNA, the CDR3 is TGTGCCTGGAGTGTCCAGGGCCTAAACATTCAGTACTTC. Amino acids: CAWSVQGLNIQYF.

The V and J genes are TRBV6-5 and TRBJ2-4; 10 bases are shared with TRBD1. The trim removed 5 bases at V and 5 bases at J, leaving 3 bases unmatched. This CDR3 is built from 14 residues. The germline V gene encodes CDR1 MNHEY and CDR2 SVGAGI. The CDR3 nucleotides are TGTGCCAGCAGTCGAGGGACAGGGGAAAACATTCAGTACTTC. Protein sequence: CASSRGTGENIQYF.

In its sample, this clone was seen once. The V and J genes are TRBV7-2 and TRBJ2-7, with TRBD1 matching 9 bases. CDR1 is SGHTA, CDR2 FQGNSA, per germline. The CDR3 spans 17 residues. V gave up 1 base and J gave up 2 bases; unmatched junction bases: 9. The CDR3 sequence: CASSLESVQGATYEQYF. In nucleotides, the CDR3 is TGTGCCAGCAGCTTAGAGTCCGTACAGGGGGCAACCTACGAGCAGTACTTC.

This chain joins TRBV27 and TRBJ2-2; 8 bases line up with TRBD2. The germline CDR1 and CDR2 sequences are MNHEY and SMNVEV (reference sequence). J was trimmed by 6 bases and V by 3 bases; bases with no gene match: 3. The CDR3 spans 14 residues. The CDR3 bases are TGTGCCAGCAGTTTCAGCGGGAGCCCCGGGGAGCTGTTTTTT. It is translated as CASSFSGSPGELFF.

The chain joins TRBV7-9 to TRBJ2-3; TRBD2 is a possible D gene (5 bases). The germline CDR1 and CDR2 sequences are SEHNR and FQNEAQ (reference sequence). V lost 1 base and J 0 bases, leaving 8 bases between the germline ends. The CDR3 is 15 amino acids. This CDR3 is CASSLVGVSTDTQYF. In DNA form, the CDR3 reads TGTGCCAGCAGCTTAGTCGGGGTGAGCACAGATACGCAGTATTTT.

The chain combines TRBV30 with TRBJ1-2, with D unresolved. This CDR3 region has 14 residues. V was trimmed by 0 bases and J by 0 bases, leaving 8 bases between them. Germline CDR1 GTSNPN, CDR2 SVGIG (reference sequence). CDR3: CAWSVRRPNYGYTF. Here the CDR3 DNA reads TGTGCCTGGAGTGTACGACGCCCTAACTATGGCTACACCTTC. The entire variable domain, with the rest obtained from reference TRBV30 and TRBJ1-2, is as follows: SQTIHQWPATLVQPVGSPLSLECTVEGTSNPNLYWYRQAAGRGLQLLFYSVGIGQISSEVPQNLSASRPQDRQFILSSKKLLLSDSGFYLCAWSVRRPNYGYTFGSGTRLTVV.

V is TRBV14 and J is TRBJ1-2; D is unresolved. The CDR3 sequence is 15 residues long. Trimming pared 1 base from V and 4 bases from J, leaving 13 bases between. Per the germline V gene, CDR1 is SGHDN and CDR2 is FVKESK. As DNA, the CDR3 is TGTGCCAGCAGCCAAGTCGGTGGCATGGCCTATGGCTACACCTTC. The encoded protein is CASSQVGGMAYGYTF.